The 4 T cell receptor beta chains presented below share a single source sample, sequenced in a study of PD-1 blockade in classical Hodgkin lymphoma. Sequencing used immunoSEQ multiplex PCR; TCRdb keeps in-frame clones, though not all of them. The sample holds about 33,000 clones, roughly 92% seen once. Noted time point: newly diagnosed, previously untreated cHL patient sample. The material sequenced was peripheral blood mononuclear cells (PBMCs). These receptors were collected from a human donor with classical Hodgkin lymphoma.

This chain joins TRBV4-2 and TRBJ2-1; perhaps TRBD2 as D (6 bases). CDR1 and CDR2 (germline): LGHNA, YNFKEQ. V was pared by 1 base and J by 4 bases, with 17 bases between. The CDR3 length is 17 residues. CDR3 protein: CASSQARGYGGYNEQFF. The CDR3, as DNA: TGTGCCAGCAGCCAAGCGAGGGGCTACGGGGGTTACAATGAGCAGTTCTTC.

This rearrangement joins TRBV2 to TRBJ1-6; D not resolved. The V and J ends lost 2 bases and 0 bases respectively, with 8 bases between them. The CDR3 extends over 16 amino acids. Germline CDR1 reads SNHLY; CDR2 reads FYNNEI. CDR3 amino acids: CASSEPRSSYNSPLHF. The CDR3 DNA follows: TGTGCCAGCAGTGAACCCAGGAGCTCCTATAATTCACCCCTCCACTTT.

The chain couples TRBV27 to TRBJ2-7, with unresolved D. CDR3 length equals 11 residues. The ends were cut back, 7 bases at V and 7 bases at J, with 11 bases in the middle. Germline-derived CDR1 and CDR2 are MNHEY and SMNVEV (reference sequence). CDR3 in DNA: TGTGCCAGCATGTATTTGGGTGAGCAGTACTTC. Translating it yields CASMYLGEQYF.

The CDR3 sequence: CASSLESSGSKYEQYF. CDR3 DNA sequence: TGCGCCAGCAGCTTGGAGTCTAGCGGGAGTAAGTACGAGCAGTACTTC. The chain employs TRBV5-1 and TRBJ2-5; 10 bases fit TRBD2. The J call may be incorrect, as the DNA end agrees better with TRBJ2-7. Germline V lookup: CDR1 SGHRS, CDR2 YFSETQ. The CDR3 has 16 amino acids.